The present T cell receptor beta chain was sequenced within a study of blood T cell repertoires in COVID-19 (dated by TCRdb to the early 2020s). Looking at the study overall: The collaborator samples originated in the United States, Italy and Spain and spanned the acute and convalescent phases of COVID-19. The material from the prospective study consisted of cDNA or gDNA derived from T cells, B-cell-depleted T cells, or PBMCs. Deeply sampled blood TCRbeta repertoires from subjects exposed to, actively infected with, or recovered from COVID-19 were included in the dataset. A freely available public database, intended as a resource for researchers studying the immune response to SARS-CoV-2, is where the repertoires were released. The samples were drawn from the first 160 participants of the ongoing ImmuneRACE study and from under 1,500 subjects provided by 6 global collaborators. A de-identified subject ID, COVID-19 status, age in years and sex were almost always included in the sample metadata. HLA class I and class II types, where available, came from metadata supplied by the sample provider rather than from assay-based typing. Summary of the overall study and its limitations: The quantity of clinical and demographic metadata differed by source and by participant and was supplied without curation.

Trimming at the junction amounts to 1 base on V and 3 bases on J, and the germline ends lie 10 bases apart. Per the germline V gene, SGHAT is the CDR1 and FQNNGV is the CDR2. There are 14 amino acids in the CDR3, from cysteine to phenylalanine inclusive. Here the CDR3 DNA is all that survives: 42 bases in frame from base 1. Each collaborating institution followed its own protocols to collect whole blood in K2EDTA tubes. For TCRbeta analysis, collaborators shipped samples as frozen whole blood, isolated PBMCs, or DNA extracted from either of those sample types. TCRbeta CDR3 regions were amplified from genomic DNA by means of the immunoSEQ Assay, a bias-controlled multiplex PCR. The paper's processing steps were these. Nucleated cell counts per sample were estimated from amplification of reference gene primers within the assay. To quantify the absolute abundance of each unique TCRbeta CDR3 rearrangement, sequence reads were collapsed and filtered. For each sample, productive Simpson clonality was calculated as the square root of Simpson's diversity index across productive rearrangements. TCRdb carries this immuneACCESS record with in-frame sequences only. Its versions omit some clonotypes, under half of them owing to an unresolved V gene in the studies checked, with the rest unexplained. The V and J calls and clone size were taken over from that table, and D and trimming were inferred from the DNA. A total of under 200,000 clones appear in this sample, 70% to 85% of them only once. The ten top clones hold 9.8% of the sample.

Regarding this clone: Its antigen target is currently unknown. Qualities for individual bases were not recorded, and no much larger clone is one base off.

Material: peripheral blood. The chain links TRBV11-2 with TRBJ2-7; the D gene is perhaps TRBD1, on 5 matching bases. The TCR originated in a woman at least 80 years old with acute or convalescent COVID-19. The nucleotide sequence reads as follows: TGTGCCAGCAGCTTAGCCCCGGACAACTACGAGCAGTACTTC. It encodes CASSLAPDNYEQYF.